The 9 T cell receptor beta chains below were found in one sample sequenced in a study of cytomegalovirus exposure and HLA in healthy donors. Produced via immunoSEQ multiplex PCR; TCRdb's table is partial and in-frame only. The sample has 150,000 to 180,000 clones; around 84% are singletons. Specimen: PBMCs. The receptors originated from a human donor in good health.

V usage is TRBV4-1 and J usage is TRBJ2-7, with 13 bases matching TRBD2. Germline V gene data show CDR1 as MGHRA and CDR2 as YSYEKL. Trimming cost V 2 bases and J 3 bases; bases outside gene matches: 7. CDR3 size: 17 residues. This chain's CDR3 is CASSQRLAGGLGYEQYF. The CDR3 bases are TGCGCCAGCAGCCAAAGACTAGCGGGGGGCCTGGGCTACGAGCAGTACTTC.

The J gene is TRBJ2-1, the V gene TRBV4-2; 8 bases map to TRBD2. The CDR3 has 15 residues. The ends lost 3 bases at V and 4 bases at J; junction bases unmatched: 5. The germline gives CDR1 LGHNA, CDR2 YNFKEQ. DNA for the CDR3: TGTGCCAGCAGCCACCCACTAGCGGCTTACAATGAGCAGTTCTTC. Translation: CASSHPLAAYNEQFF.

The V call is TRBV27, the J call TRBJ1-1; D may be TRBD1 (6 bases). Per germline, CDR1 MNHEY and CDR2 SMNVEV (reference sequence). The CDR3 length is 15 residues. V was clipped by 10 bases and J by 4 bases, with 22 bases between them. Here the CDR3 reads CATRLQGLEGTEAFF. DNA for the CDR3: TGTGCCACTCGCCTACAGGGCTTGGAAGGCACTGAAGCTTTCTTT.

V usage is TRBV5-1 and J usage is TRBJ1-1; a weak D match, TRBD1 (6 bases). CDR1 and CDR2 (germline): SGHRS, YFSETQ. Trimming took off 6 bases at V and 1 base at J, with 13 bases between the two ends. The CDR3 spans 14 residues. CDR3 in DNA: TGCGCCAGCAATCAATGGGACACGAACACTGAAGCTTTCTTT. Its translation is CASNQWDTNTEAFF.

The rearrangement uses TRBV30 and TRBJ2-2; D is unclear. The CDR3 runs to 14 residues. V lost 0 bases, J lost 3 bases, and 8 bases lay in between. Germline V lookup: CDR1 GTSNPN, CDR2 SVGIG (reference sequence). CDR3 loop: CAWSVLRDTGELFF. The CDR3 bases are TGTGCCTGGAGTGTACTTCGAGACACCGGGGAGCTGTTTTTT.

The genes are TRBV9 and TRBJ2-1, with D perhaps TRBD2 (6 bases). Trimming left V 3 bases short and J 6 bases short, with 13 bases between. Per the germline V gene, CDR1 is SGDLS and CDR2 is YYNGEE. The CDR3 has 14 residues. The chain's CDR3 is CASSATLASNEQFF. CDR3 DNA: TGTGCCAGCAGCGCGACACTAGCTTCCAATGAGCAGTTCTTC.

V gene TRBV27 combines with J gene TRBJ1-4; TRBD1 matches at 10 bases. V lost 5 bases to trimming and J lost 8 bases; unmatched junction nucleotides: 8. The CDR3 runs 15 residues. Germline V gene data show CDR1 as MNHEY and CDR2 as SMNVEV (reference sequence). The CDR3 nucleotides read TGTGCCAGCAGTACTCGGGACAGGGGAAACGAAAAACTGTTTTTT. Protein product: CASSTRDRGNEKLFF.

This chain uses TRBV25-1 with TRBJ2-1; possible D gene TRBD1, 5 bases. There are 14 residues in the CDR3. V lost 8 bases to trimming and J lost 1 base, with 12 bases between them. Germline assignment: CDR1 MGHDK and CDR2 SYGVNS. The CDR3 DNA follows: TGTGCCAGCGGGGCTAGGGAATCCTACAATGAGCAGTTCTTC. It is translated as CASGARESYNEQFF. The variable domain in full, with the rest retrieved from reference TRBV25-1 and TRBJ2-1, is EADIYQTPRYLVIGTGKKITLECSQTMGHDKMYWYQQDPGMELHLIHYSYGVNSTEKGDLSSESTVSRIRTEHFPLTLESARPSHTSQYLCASGARESYNEQFFGPGTRLTVL.

This clone was observed a handful of times. The rearrangement joins TRBV7-9 to TRBJ2-2; D call uncertain. V was shortened by 1 base and J by 6 bases, with 3 bases between the two germline ends. CDR1 and CDR2 (germline): SEHNR, FQNEAQ (reference sequence). CDR3 size: 12 residues. The CDR3 nucleotides are TGTGCCAGCAGCTTAGGGCCCGGGGAGCTGTTTTTT. Translating gives CASSLGPGELFF.